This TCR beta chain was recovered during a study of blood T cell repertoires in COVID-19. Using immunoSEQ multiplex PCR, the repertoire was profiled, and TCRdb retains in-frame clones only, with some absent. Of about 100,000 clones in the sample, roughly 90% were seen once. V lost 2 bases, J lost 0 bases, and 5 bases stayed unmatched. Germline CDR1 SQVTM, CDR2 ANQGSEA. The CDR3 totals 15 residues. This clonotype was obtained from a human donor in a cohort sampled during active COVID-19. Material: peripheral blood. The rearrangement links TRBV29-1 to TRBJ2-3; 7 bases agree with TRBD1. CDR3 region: CSVESDRASTDTQYF. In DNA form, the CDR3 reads TGCAGCGTTGAATCCGACAGGGCGAGCACAGATACGCAGTATTTT.